This TCR beta chain emerged from a study of T cell responses to AZD1222 COVID-19 vaccine. Study-wide points: Donors, mostly white British, included more females; clonal diversity was possibly underestimated.

The data were produced by immunoSEQ multiplex PCR, yet TCRdb's version contains in-frame clones alone and is incomplete. The table shows 200,000 or so clones, with approximately 94% occurring only once. On this clone itself: Its cognate antigen is unknown.

Trimming cost V 3 bases and J 0 bases, with 8 bases left between them. CDR1 KGHSH and CDR2 LQKENI come from the germline V gene. The CDR3 sequence is 14 residues long. V is TRBV18 and J is TRBJ1-1; unclear D gene. The clonotype comes from an adult who received the AZD1222 COVID-19 vaccine. The source material was peripheral blood, sampled 28 days after the second AZD1222 dose. In DNA form, the CDR3 reads TGTGCCAGCTCACCGGGATCGGTGAACACTGAAGCTTTCTTT. It yields the protein CASSPGSVNTEAFF.